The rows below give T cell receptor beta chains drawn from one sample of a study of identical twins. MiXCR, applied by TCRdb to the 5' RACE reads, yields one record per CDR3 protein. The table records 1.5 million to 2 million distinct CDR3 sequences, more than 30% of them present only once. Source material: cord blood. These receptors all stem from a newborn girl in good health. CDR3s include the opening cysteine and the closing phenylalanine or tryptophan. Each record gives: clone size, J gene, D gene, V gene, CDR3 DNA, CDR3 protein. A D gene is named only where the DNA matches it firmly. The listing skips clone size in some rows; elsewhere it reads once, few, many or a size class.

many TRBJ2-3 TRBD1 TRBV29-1 TGCAGCGTTTGGGGTTCTGGGGACAGGGGCACAGATACGCAGTATTTT CSVWGSGDRGTDTQYF
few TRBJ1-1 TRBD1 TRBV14 TGTGCCAGCAGCCTTTGGGGACAGCTTCACACTGAAGCTTTCTTT CASSLWGQLHTEAFF
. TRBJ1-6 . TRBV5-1 TGCGCCAGCAGCTTGGAGCCGGGGGATTCACCCCTCCACTTT CASSLEPGDSPLHF
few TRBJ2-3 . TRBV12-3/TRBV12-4 TGTGCCAGCAGTTTAGTTTTTACGCAGTATTTT CASSLVFTQYF
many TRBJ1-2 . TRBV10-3 TGTGCCATCAGTGAGTCAGGGAGCTATGGCTACACCTTC CAISESGSYGYTF
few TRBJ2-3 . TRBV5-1 TGCGCCAGCAGCTTGGGTCAGGGTTGGACAGATACGCAGTATTTT CASSLGQGWTDTQYF
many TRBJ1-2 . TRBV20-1 TGCAGTGCTAGAGCGCATGGCTACACCTTC CSARAHGYTF
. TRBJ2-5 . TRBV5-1 TGCGCCAGCAGCTTGAATGGTGACAGGAGTCAAGAGACCCAGTACTTC CASSLNGDRSQETQYF
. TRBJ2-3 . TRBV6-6 TGTGCCAGCAGTTACATGGGGGCTGGGGGCACAGATACGCAGTATTTT CASSYMGAGGTDTQYF
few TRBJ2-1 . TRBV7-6 TGTGCCAGCAGCTTAACCAGGGGCTCCTACAATGAGCAGTTCTTC CASSLTRGSYNEQFF
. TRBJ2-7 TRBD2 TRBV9 TGTGCCAGCAGCCTCAGATCCGGGACTAGGGGCCTCTACGAGCAGTACTTC CASSLRSGTRGLYEQYF
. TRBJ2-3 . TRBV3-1 TGTGCCAGCAGCCAAGAATCGTCTAGCGGCACAGATACGCAGTATTTT CASSQESSSGTDTQYF
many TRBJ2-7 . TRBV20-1 TGCAGTGCTAGCGGTTTCTACGAGCAGTACTTC CSASGFYEQYF
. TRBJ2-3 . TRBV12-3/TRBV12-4 TGTGCCAGCCTCCGGGACACAGATACGCAGTATTTT CASLRDTDTQYF
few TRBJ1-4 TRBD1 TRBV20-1 TGCAGTGCTAGAAAGACAGGGGGACGAGAAAAGCTGTTTTTT CSARKTGGREKLFF